Detailed here is one TCR beta chain. The sample originates from a study of blood T cell repertoires in COVID-19. Study at large: COVID-19 samples from acute and convalescent phases originated in the United States, Italy and Spain.

The protocol was immunoSEQ multiplex PCR, while the TCRdb copy is restricted to in-frame clones and leaves out a portion. This sample has around 280,000 clones, with over 80% found just once. Trimming cost V 4 bases and J 3 bases; bases outside gene matches: 11. Germline CDR1 reads SGHRS; CDR2 reads YFSETQ. This CDR3 is 17 amino acids long. The sample was peripheral blood. The sequence was obtained from a woman in her 50s with active or convalescent COVID-19. The V and J genes are TRBV5-1 and TRBJ2-1; 9 positions match TRBD2. The CDR3 coding sequence is TGCGCCAGCAGCGGGAGTGTTAGCGGGAGAGGCTACAATGAGCAGTTCTTC. Translation: CASSGSVSGRGYNEQFF.